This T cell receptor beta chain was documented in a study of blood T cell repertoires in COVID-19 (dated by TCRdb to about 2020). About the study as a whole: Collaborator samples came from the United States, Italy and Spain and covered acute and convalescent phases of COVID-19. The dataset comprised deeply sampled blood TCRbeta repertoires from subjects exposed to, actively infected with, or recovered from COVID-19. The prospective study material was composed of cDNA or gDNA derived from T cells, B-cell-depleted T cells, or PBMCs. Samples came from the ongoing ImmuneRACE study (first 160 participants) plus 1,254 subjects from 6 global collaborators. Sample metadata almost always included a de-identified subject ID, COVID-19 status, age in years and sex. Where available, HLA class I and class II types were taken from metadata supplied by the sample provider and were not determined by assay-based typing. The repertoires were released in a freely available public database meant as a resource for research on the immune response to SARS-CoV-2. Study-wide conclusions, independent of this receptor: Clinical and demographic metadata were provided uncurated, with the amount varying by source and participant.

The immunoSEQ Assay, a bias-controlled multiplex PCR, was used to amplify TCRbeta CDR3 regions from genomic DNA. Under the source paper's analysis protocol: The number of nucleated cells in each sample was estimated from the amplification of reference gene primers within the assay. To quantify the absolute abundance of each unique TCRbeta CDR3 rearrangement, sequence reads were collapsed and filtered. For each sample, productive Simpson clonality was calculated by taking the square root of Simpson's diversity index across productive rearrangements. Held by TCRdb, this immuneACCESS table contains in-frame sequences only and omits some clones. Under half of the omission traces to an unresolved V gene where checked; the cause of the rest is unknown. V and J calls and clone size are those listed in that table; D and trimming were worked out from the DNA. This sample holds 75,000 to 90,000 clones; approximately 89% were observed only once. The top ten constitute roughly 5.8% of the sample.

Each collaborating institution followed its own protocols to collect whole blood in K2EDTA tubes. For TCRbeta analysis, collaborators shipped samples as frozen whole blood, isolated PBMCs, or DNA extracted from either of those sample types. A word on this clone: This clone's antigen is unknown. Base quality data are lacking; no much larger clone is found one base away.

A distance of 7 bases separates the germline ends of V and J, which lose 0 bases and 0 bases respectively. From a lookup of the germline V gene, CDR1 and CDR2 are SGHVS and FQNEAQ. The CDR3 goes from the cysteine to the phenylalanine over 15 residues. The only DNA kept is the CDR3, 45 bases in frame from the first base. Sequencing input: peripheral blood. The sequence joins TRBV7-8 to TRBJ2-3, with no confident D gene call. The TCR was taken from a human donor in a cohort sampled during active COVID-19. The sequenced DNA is TGTGCCAGCAGCTTAGCTTGGCTCAGCACAGATACGCAGTATTTT. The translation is CASSLAWLSTDTQYF.